This T cell receptor beta chain originates from a study of PD-1 blockade in classical Hodgkin lymphoma. Clones were read by immunoSEQ multiplex PCR, and TCRdb kept only the in-frame ones, dropping some. The table lists around 13,000 clones, 70% to 85% of them singletons. The junction had 13 bases not matched to a gene; V was cut back by 1 base and J by 2 bases. This CDR3 comprises 18 residues. CDR1 is SGHRS, CDR2 YFSETQ, per germline. Each patient's relapse followed autologous stem cell transplantation, and brentuximab vedotin exposure varied. Negative selection with magnets was how CD8+ T cells were isolated from the thawed PBMCs.

The material sequenced was CD8+ T cells from blood, taken at baseline. The origin of this receptor is a human donor with classical Hodgkin lymphoma. The rearrangement uses TRBV5-1 and TRBJ2-7; 9 bases map to TRBD1. For the CDR3, the DNA is TGCGCCAGCAGCTTGTGGACAGGGGAAGGGGGATTCCCCTACGAGCAGTACTTC. As protein: CASSLWTGEGGFPYEQYF.